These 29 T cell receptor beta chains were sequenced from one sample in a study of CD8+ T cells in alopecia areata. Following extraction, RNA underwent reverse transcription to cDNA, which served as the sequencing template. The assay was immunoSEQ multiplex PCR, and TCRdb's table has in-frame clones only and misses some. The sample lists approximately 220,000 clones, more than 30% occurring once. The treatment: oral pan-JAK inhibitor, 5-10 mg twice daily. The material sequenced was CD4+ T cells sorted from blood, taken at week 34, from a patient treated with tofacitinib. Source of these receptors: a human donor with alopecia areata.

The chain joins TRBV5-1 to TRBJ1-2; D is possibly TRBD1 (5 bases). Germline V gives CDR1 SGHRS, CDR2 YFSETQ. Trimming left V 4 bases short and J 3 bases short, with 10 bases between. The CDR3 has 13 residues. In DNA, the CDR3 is TGCGCCAGCAGCCCGACGACAGACTATGGCTACACCTTC. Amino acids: CASSPTTDYGYTF.

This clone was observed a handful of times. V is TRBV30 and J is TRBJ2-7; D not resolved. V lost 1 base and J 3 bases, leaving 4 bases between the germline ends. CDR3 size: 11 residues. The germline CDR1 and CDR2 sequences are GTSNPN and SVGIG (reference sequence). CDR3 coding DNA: TGTGCCTGGAGTGGCAGCTACGAGCAGTACTTC. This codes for CAWSGSYEQYF.

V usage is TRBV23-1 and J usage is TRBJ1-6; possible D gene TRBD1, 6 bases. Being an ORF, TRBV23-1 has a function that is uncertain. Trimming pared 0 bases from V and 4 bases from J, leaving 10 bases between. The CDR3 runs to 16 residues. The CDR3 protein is CASSQSGGEYNSPLHF. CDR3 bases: TGCGCCAGCAGTCAATCAGGGGGTGAATATAATTCACCCCTCCACTTT.

CDR3 region: CASSLIGFRSYEQYF. Here the CDR3 DNA reads TGCGCCAGCAGCTTGATAGGGTTTCGTTCCTACGAGCAGTACTTC. J is TRBJ2-7 and V is TRBV5-1; no firm D call. The CDR3 length is 15 residues. Germline CDR1 SGHRS, CDR2 YFSETQ. The V end lost 1 base, the J end lost 1 base, and 12 bases lay between the germline ends.

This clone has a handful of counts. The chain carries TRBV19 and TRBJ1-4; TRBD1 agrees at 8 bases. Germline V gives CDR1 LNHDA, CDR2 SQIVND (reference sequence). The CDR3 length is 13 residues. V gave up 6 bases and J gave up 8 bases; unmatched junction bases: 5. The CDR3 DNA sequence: TGTGCCAGTAGCCGCCGACAGGGGGAAAAACTGTTTTTT. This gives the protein CASSRRQGEKLFF.

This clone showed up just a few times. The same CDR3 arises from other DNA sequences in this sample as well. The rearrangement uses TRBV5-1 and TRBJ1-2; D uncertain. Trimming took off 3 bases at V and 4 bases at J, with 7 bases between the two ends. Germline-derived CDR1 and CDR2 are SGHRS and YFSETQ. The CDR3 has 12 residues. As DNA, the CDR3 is TGCGCCAGCAGCTCGGGTGCCTATGGCTACACCTTC. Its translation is CASSSGAYGYTF.

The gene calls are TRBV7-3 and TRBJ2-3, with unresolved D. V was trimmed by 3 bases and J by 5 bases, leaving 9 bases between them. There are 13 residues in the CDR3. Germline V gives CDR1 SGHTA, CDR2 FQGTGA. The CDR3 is CASSFLDEDTQYF. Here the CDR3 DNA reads TGTGCCAGCAGCTTCCTTGATGAAGATACGCAGTATTTT. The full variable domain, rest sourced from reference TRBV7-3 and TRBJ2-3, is GAGVSQTPSNKVTEKGKYVELRCDPISGHTALYWYRQSLGQGPEFLIYFQGTGAADDSGLPNDRFFAVRPEGSVSTLKIQRTERGDSAVYLCASSFLDEDTQYFGPGTRLTVL.

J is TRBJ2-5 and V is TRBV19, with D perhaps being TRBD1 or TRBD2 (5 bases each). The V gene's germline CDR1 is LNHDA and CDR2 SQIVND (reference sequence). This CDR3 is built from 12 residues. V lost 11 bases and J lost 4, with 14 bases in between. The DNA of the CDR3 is TGTGCCGCCGGGGTGAGGGGAGAGACCCAGTACTTC. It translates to CAAGVRGETQYF.

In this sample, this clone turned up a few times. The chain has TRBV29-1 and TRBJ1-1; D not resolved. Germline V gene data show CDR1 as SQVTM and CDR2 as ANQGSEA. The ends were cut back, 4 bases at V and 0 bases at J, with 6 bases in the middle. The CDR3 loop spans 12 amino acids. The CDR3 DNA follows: TGCAGCGTTGGTTCAGTGAACACTGAAGCTTTCTTT. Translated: CSVGSVNTEAFF.

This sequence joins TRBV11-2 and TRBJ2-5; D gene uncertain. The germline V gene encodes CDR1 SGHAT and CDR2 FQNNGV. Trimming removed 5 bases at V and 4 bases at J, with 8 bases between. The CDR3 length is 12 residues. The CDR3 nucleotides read TGTGCCAGCAGCCCCCTCGGAGAGACCCAGTACTTC. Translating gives CASSPLGETQYF.

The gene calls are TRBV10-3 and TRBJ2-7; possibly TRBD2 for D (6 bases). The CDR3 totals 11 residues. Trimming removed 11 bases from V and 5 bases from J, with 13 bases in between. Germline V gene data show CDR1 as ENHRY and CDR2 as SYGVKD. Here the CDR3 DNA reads TGTGCCTCCGGGGGAAATAACGAGCAGTACTTC. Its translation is CASGGNNEQYF.

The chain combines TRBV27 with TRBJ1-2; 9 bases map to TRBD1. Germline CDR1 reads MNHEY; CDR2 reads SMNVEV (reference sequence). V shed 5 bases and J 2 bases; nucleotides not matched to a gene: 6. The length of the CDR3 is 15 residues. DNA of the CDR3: TGTGCCAGCAGTCACAGGACAGGGGCGAACTATGGCTACACCTTC. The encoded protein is CASSHRTGANYGYTF.

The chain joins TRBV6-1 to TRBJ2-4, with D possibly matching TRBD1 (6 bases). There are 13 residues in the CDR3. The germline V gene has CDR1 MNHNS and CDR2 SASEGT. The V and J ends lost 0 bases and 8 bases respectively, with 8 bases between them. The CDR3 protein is CASSEAPGDIQYF. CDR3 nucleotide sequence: TGTGCCAGCAGTGAAGCACCAGGGGACATTCAGTACTTC.

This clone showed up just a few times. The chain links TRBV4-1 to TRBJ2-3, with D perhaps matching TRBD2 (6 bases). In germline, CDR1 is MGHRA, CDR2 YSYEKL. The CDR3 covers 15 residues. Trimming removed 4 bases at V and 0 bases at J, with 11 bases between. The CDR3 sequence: CASSRLALSTDTQYF. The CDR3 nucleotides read TGCGCCAGCAGCCGGCTAGCGCTCAGCACAGATACGCAGTATTTT.

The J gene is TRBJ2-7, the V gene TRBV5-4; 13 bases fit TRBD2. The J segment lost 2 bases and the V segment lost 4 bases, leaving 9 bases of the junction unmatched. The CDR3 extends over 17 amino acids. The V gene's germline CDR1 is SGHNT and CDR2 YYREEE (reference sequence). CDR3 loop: CASSDRTSGGATYEQYF. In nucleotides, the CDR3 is TGTGCCAGCAGCGATAGGACTAGCGGGGGAGCTACCTACGAGCAGTACTTC.

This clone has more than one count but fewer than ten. In nucleotides, the CDR3 is TGTGCCAGCAGTGCCGAACAGAACAATCAGCCCCAGCATTTT. Amino acid sequence: CASSAEQNNQPQHF. The V gene is TRBV2, the J gene TRBJ1-5; no definite D call. The CDR3 extends over 14 amino acids. V lost 4 bases and J 3 bases, leaving 10 bases between the germline ends. Germline-derived CDR1 and CDR2 are SNHLY and FYNNEI.

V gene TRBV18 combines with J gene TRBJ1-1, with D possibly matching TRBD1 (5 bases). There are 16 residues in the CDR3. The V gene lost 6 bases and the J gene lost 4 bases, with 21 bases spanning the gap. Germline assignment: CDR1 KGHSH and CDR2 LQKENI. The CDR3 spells CASSLGIPGEGTEAFF. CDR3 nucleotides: TGTGCCAGCTCCCTGGGCATCCCGGGGGAAGGCACTGAAGCTTTCTTT.

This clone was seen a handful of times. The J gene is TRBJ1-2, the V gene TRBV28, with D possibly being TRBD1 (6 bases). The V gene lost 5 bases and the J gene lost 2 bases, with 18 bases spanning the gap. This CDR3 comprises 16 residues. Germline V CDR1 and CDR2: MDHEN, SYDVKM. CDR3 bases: TGTGCCAGCAGTCCGCCACAGGGAGGATCCAACTATGGCTACACCTTC. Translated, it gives CASSPPQGGSNYGYTF.

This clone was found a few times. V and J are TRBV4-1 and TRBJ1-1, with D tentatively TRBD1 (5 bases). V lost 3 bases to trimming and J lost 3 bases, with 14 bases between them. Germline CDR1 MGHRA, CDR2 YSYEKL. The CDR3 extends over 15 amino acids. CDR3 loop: CASSQGRGGYTEAFF. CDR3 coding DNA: TGCGCCAGCAGCCAGGGAAGGGGCGGATACACTGAAGCTTTCTTT.

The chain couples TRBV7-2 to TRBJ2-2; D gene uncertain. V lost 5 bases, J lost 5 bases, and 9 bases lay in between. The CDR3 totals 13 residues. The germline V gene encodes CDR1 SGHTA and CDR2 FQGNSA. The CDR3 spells CASSTRSTGELFF. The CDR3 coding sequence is TGTGCCAGCAGCACGCGTAGTACCGGGGAGCTGTTTTTT.

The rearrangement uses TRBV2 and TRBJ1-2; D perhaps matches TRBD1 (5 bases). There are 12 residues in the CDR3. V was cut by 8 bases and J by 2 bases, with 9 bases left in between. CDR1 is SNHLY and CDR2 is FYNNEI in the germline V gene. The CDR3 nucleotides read TGTGCCAGCTCTCAGGGAAACTATGGCTACACCTTC. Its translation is CASSQGNYGYTF.

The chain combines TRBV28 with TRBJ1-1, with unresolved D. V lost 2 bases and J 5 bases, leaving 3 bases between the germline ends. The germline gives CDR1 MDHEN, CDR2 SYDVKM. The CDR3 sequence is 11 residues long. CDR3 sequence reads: CASSLRTEAFF. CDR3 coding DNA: TGTGCCAGCAGTTTAAGGACTGAAGCTTTCTTT.

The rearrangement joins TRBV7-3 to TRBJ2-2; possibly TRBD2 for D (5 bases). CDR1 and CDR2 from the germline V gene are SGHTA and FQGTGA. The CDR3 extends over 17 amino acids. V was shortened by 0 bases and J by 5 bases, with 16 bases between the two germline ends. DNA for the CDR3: TGTGCCAGCAGCTTAACTAGCGCAGTCGGGTTGACCGGGGAGCTGTTTTTT. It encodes CASSLTSAVGLTGELFF.

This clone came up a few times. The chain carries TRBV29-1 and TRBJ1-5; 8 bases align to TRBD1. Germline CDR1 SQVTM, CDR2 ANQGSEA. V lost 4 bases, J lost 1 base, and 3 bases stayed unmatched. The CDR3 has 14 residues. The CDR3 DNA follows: TGCAGCGTTGGGGGGGACAGGAGCAATCAGCCCCAGCATTTT. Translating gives CSVGGDRSNQPQHF. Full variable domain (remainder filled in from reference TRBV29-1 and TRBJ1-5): SAVISQKPSRDICQRGTSLTIQCQVDSQVTMMFWYRQQPGQSLTLIATANQGSEATYESGFVIDKFPISRPNLTFSTLTVSNMSPEDSSIYLCSVGGDRSNQPQHFGDGTRLSIL.

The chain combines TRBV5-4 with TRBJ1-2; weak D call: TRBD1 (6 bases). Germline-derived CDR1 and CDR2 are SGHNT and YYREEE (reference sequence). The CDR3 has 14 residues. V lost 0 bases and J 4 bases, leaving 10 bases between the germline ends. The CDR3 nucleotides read TGTGCCAGCAGCTTGGACAGGGTGTTCTATGGCTACACCTTC. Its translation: CASSLDRVFYGYTF.

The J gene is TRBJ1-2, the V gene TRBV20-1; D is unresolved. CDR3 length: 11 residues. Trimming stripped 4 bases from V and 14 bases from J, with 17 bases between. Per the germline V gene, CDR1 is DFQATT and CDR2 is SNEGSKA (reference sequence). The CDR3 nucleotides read TGCAGTGCTACGCCGGGTCCTGGGGTGACCTTC. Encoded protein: CSATPGPGVTF.

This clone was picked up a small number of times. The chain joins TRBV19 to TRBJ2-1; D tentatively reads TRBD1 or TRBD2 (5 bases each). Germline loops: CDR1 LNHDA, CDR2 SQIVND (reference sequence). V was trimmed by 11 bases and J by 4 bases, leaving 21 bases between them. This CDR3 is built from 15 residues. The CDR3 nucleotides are TGTGCCTCTCAACCATGGGACGGAATTTACAATGAGCAGTTCTTC. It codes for CASQPWDGIYNEQFF. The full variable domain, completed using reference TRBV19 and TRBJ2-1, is DGGITQSPKYLFRKEGQNVTLSCEQNLNHDAMYWYRQDPGQGLRLIYYSQIVNDFQKGDIAEGYSVSREKKESFPLTVTSAQKNPTAFYLCASQPWDGIYNEQFFGPGTRLTVL.

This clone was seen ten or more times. CDR3 DNA: TGTGCCATCAGTGACTCTCCCCAGGGAGCCAAAAACATTCAGTACTTC. This gives the protein CAISDSPQGAKNIQYF. V usage is TRBV10-3 and J usage is TRBJ2-4; tentatively, D is TRBD1 (5 bases). This CDR3 is 16 amino acids long. Trimming removed 3 bases at V and 0 bases at J, with 12 bases between. CDR1 ENHRY and CDR2 SYGVKD come from the germline V gene.

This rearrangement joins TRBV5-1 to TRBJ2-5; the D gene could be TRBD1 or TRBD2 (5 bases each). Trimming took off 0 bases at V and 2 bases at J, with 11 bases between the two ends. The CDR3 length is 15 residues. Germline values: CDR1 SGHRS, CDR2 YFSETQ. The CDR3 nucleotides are TGCGCCAGCAGCTTGGCCGGGACCCCTCAAGAGACCCAGTACTTC. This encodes CASSLAGTPQETQYF. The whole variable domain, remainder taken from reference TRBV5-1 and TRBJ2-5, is KAGVTQTPRYLIKTRGQQVTLSCSPISGHRSVSWYQQTPGQGLQFLFEYFSETQRNKGNFPGRFSGRQFSNSRSEMNVSTLELGDSALYLCASSLAGTPQETQYFGPGTRLLVL.